Each of the 20 T cell receptor beta chains below was sequenced from the same sample in a study of response to subunit inactivated influenza vaccine. A single record per CDR3 protein comes from TCRdb applying MiXCR to the RT-PCR reads. In the table there are hundreds of thousands of distinct CDR3 sequences, roughly 14% of which are singletons. Here the sequenced sample was PBMCs from blood, taken around 14 days before vaccination. Receptor source: a man aged 50 or older who received an inactivated influenza vaccine.

This clonotype was seen only a few times. In DNA form, the CDR3 reads TGTGCCAGCAGCTGGGGAGGCAGGAGCAATCAGCCCCAGCATTTT. Translating gives CASSWGGRSNQPQHF. The chain joins TRBV5-8 to TRBJ1-5; D gene uncertain. The CDR3 runs to 15 residues. Germline CDR1 SGHTS, CDR2 YDEGEE. Between the trimmed V and J ends, which lost 3 bases and 1 base, there was a span of 11 bases.

The J gene is TRBJ2-3, the V gene TRBV6-2 or TRBV6-3; D possibly corresponds to TRBD2 (6 bases). The germline V gene encodes CDR1 MNHEY and CDR2 SVGEGT. The CDR3 has 16 amino acids. V was clipped by 6 bases and J by 2 bases, with 18 bases between them. CDR3 sequence: CASSPAGLQYTDTQYF. CDR3 sequence (DNA): TGTGCCAGCAGCCCTGCGGGACTTCAGTACACAGATACGCAGTATTTT.

This clonotype was picked up a small number of times. The gene calls are TRBV20-1 and TRBJ1-1; 7 bases fit TRBD1. V shed 1 base, J shed 4 bases, and the junction held 6 bases outside the gene matches. Germline V CDR1 and CDR2: DFQATT, SNEGSKA (reference sequence). This CDR3 is built from 14 residues. The DNA for the CDR3 is TGCAGTGCTAGAGCGACGACAGGGACCACTGAAGCTTTCTTT. Its translation: CSARATTGTTEAFF.

This clonotype has just a few counts. CDR3 nucleotide sequence: TGTGCCAGCAGCTTCGGTCCCAAGTACAATGAGCAGTTCTTC. Encoded protein: CASSFGPKYNEQFF. V gene TRBV7-2 combines with J gene TRBJ2-1; D not resolved. CDR3 size: 14 residues. V gave up 3 bases and J gave up 4 bases, with 10 bases separating them. From germline, CDR1 is SGHTA and CDR2 FQGNSA.

The chain links TRBV29-1 to TRBJ2-5, with D possibly TRBD2 on 6 matching bases. This CDR3 has 12 amino acids. From germline, CDR1 is SQVTM and CDR2 ANQGSEA. Trimming took 8 bases from V and 2 from J, leaving 12 bases between them. CDR3 bases: TGCAGCACTCCCGGGAGTCAAGAGACCCAGTACTTC. Its protein product is CSTPGSQETQYF.

This clonotype appeared a few times. The rearrangement uses TRBV7-3 and TRBJ2-6; D perhaps matches TRBD1 (6 bases). The V gene lost 0 bases and the J gene lost 2 bases, with 17 bases spanning the gap. The CDR3 length is 19 residues. The germline V gene encodes CDR1 SGHTA and CDR2 FQGTGA. CDR3 nucleotide sequence: TGTGCCAGCAGCTTAACAGGACGACCAACAGGGCCTGGGGCCAACGTCCTGACTTTC. Amino acids: CASSLTGRPTGPGANVLTF.

This clonotype has just a few counts. This chain connects TRBV5-6 to TRBJ2-3; D perhaps matches TRBD2 (5 bases). CDR3 length equals 16 residues. Germline-derived CDR1 and CDR2 are SGHDT and YYEEEE. The germline V and J ends were trimmed by 5 bases and 5 bases, with 21 bases remaining between them. In nucleotides, the CDR3 is TGTGCCAGCAGTTCCGTCCTTAGCGAGACAAGAGATACGCAGTATTTT. It translates to CASSSVLSETRDTQYF.

CDR3 sequence: CASSQETRLGGEQFF. CDR3 sequence (DNA): TGTGCCAGCAGCCAAGAAACGAGATTAGGGGGCGAGCAGTTCTTC. The chain couples TRBV14 to TRBJ2-1, with TRBD1 matching over 7 bases. The germline gives CDR1 SGHDN, CDR2 FVKESK. V shed 0 bases, J shed 10 bases, and the junction held 9 bases outside the gene matches. The CDR3 contains 15 residues.

V usage is TRBV20-1 and J usage is TRBJ2-3, with TRBD2 matching 15 bases. Losses at the gene ends were 6 bases for V and 4 bases for J; bases not matched to a gene: 2. This CDR3 region has 14 residues. CDR1 DFQATT and CDR2 SNEGSKA come from the germline V gene (reference sequence). Written as DNA, the CDR3 is TGCAGTGCGAGGACTAGCGGGGGGGCAGATACGCAGTATTTT. This sequence encodes CSARTSGGADTQYF.

The sample holds many counts of this clonotype. This chain uses TRBV12-3 or TRBV12-4 with TRBJ2-1; possibly TRBD1 or TRBD2 for D (5 bases each). This CDR3 comprises 14 residues. Trimming took 3 bases from V and 1 from J, leaving 7 bases between them. The CDR3 reads CASSLRGSYNEQFF. The CDR3 DNA is TGTGCCAGCAGTTTGAGGGGATCCTACAATGAGCAGTTCTTC.

The chain recombines TRBV4-1 with TRBJ1-5; D is perhaps TRBD1 (6 bases). The CDR3 loop spans 21 amino acids. Germline loops: CDR1 MGHRA, CDR2 YSYEKL. Trimming took off 0 bases at V and 4 bases at J, with 28 bases between the two ends. In nucleotides, the CDR3 is TGCGCCAGCAGCCAAGATCCGTACCCGGACAGTCTCGATCACTTTAATCAGCCCCAGCATTTT. This gives the protein CASSQDPYPDSLDHFNQPQHF.

This chain links TRBV20-1 with TRBJ2-7; TRBD2 matches at 14 bases. CDR3 length: 13 amino acids. CDR1 is DFQATT, CDR2 SNEGSKA, per germline (reference sequence). V dropped 6 bases and J dropped 6; count of bases not matched to a gene: 4. The CDR3 loop reads CSATTSGRGEQYF. Written as DNA, the CDR3 is TGCAGTGCCACGACTAGCGGGAGGGGCGAGCAGTACTTC.

The rearrangement links TRBV4-3 to TRBJ2-3; the D gene is possibly TRBD2 (7 bases). The CDR3 is 16 amino acids. Trimming stripped 0 bases from V and 4 bases from J, with 14 bases between. Germline loops: CDR1 LGHNA, CDR2 YSLEER. The CDR3 loop reads CASSQDPGGKADTQYF. In DNA form, the CDR3 reads TGCGCCAGCAGCCAAGATCCGGGGGGCAAGGCAGATACGCAGTATTTT.

This clonotype was seen a few times. The rearrangement links TRBV28 to TRBJ1-1, with D possibly matching TRBD1 (5 bases). Germline assignment: CDR1 MDHEN and CDR2 SYDVKM. Trimming pared 5 bases from V and 7 bases from J, leaving 17 bases between. This CDR3 spans 14 amino acids. CDR3 in amino acids: CASSRLSGVGEAFF. CDR3 bases: TGTGCCAGCAGTAGGTTGTCGGGGGTTGGTGAAGCTTTCTTT.

This clonotype was observed a few times. Compared with germline, one end of the junction differs, possibly owing to a read error. This chain uses TRBV4-3 with TRBJ2-7, with D perhaps TRBD1 (5 bases). Germline CDR1 and CDR2: LGHNA and YSLEER. There are 13 residues in the CDR3. The CDR3 DNA is TGCGCCAGCAGCCCCTCGTTGGGGCGCCTACTCCACTTC. Amino acid sequence: CASSPSLGRLLHF.

This clonotype has just a few counts. The V gene is TRBV19, the J gene TRBJ2-3; TRBD2 agrees at 11 bases. V dropped 5 bases and J dropped 3; count of bases not matched to a gene: 16. In germline, CDR1 is LNHDA, CDR2 SQIVND (reference sequence). The CDR3 loop spans 19 amino acids. CDR3 region: CASSSFLRIAGGPTDTQYF. The DNA of the CDR3 is TGTGCCAGTAGTTCCTTCCTTCGAATAGCGGGAGGGCCGACAGATACGCAGTATTTT.

The chain links TRBV5-1 to TRBJ2-3; possibly TRBD2 for D (5 bases). This CDR3 comprises 15 residues. V was clipped by 0 bases and J by 5 bases, with 13 bases between them. CDR1 and CDR2 (germline): SGHRS, YFSETQ. The CDR3, as DNA: TGCGCCAGCAGCTTGGCCCGGGAAAGGGAAGATACGCAGTATTTT. This translates into CASSLAREREDTQYF.

This clonotype turned up a few times. The chain couples TRBV20-1 to TRBJ2-7; 11 nucleotides line up with TRBD2. Germline V lookup: CDR1 DFQATT, CDR2 SNEGSKA (reference sequence). V lost 1 base to trimming and J lost 5 bases; unmatched junction nucleotides: 7. The CDR3 has 15 amino acids. The CDR3 is CSARATTSGTHEQYF. CDR3 sequence (DNA): TGCAGTGCTAGAGCCACGACTAGCGGGACCCACGAGCAGTACTTC.

The V and J genes are TRBV29-1 and TRBJ1-2; TRBD1 matches 7 bases. Unmatched junction bases numbered 10, after V lost 5 bases and J lost 13 bases. This CDR3 region has 11 residues. Germline values: CDR1 SQVTM, CDR2 ANQGSEA. The CDR3 loop is CSVRQGVFSTF. DNA of the CDR3: TGCAGCGTTCGGCAGGGGGTGTTTAGCACCTTC. Together with reference TRBV29-1 and TRBJ1-2, the CDR3 gives the full variable domain: SAVISQKPSRDICQRGTSLTIQCQVDSQVTMMFWYRQQPGQSLTLIATANQGSEATYESGFVIDKFPISRPNLTFSTLTVSNMSPEDSSIYLCSVRQGVFSTFGSGTRLTVV.

The chain uses TRBV25-1 and TRBJ2-2; D is unresolved. The germline CDR1 and CDR2 sequences are MGHDK and SYGVNS. This CDR3 is 16 amino acids long. Deletions cut 1 base from V and 0 bases from J, with 9 bases between. CDR3 DNA sequence: TGTGCCAGCAGTGAATGGGCAGGAGCGAACACCGGGGAGCTGTTTTTT. As protein: CASSEWAGANTGELFF.